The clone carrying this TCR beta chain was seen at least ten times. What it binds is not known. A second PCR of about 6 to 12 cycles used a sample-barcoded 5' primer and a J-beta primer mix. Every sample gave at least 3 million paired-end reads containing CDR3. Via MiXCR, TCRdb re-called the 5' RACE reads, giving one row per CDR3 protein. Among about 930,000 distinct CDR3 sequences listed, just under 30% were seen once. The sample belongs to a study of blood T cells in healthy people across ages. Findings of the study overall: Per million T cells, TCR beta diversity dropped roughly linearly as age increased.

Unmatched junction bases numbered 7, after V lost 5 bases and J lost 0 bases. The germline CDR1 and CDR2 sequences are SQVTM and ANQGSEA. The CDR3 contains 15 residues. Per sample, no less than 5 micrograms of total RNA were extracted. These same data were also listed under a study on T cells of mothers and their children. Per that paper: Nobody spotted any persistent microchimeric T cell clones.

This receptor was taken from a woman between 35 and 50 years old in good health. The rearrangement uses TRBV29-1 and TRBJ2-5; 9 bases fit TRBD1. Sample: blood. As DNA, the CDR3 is TGCAGCGTTCGCCTCGGGACAGGGTACCAAGAGACCCAGTACTTC. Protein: CSVRLGTGYQETQYF.